Below are 26 T cell receptor beta chains sequenced from a single sample in a study of blood T cell repertoires in COVID-19 (TCRdb year 2020). Libraries were made using the immunoSEQ multiplex PCR assay. This immuneACCESS table, as held by TCRdb, lists in-frame sequences with V and J called but not all clones. Of the missing ones, under half trace to an unresolved V gene in checked studies; the others have no known cause. The sample table holds tens of thousands of clones, of which 84% were seen once. The ten largest clones represent about 10% of the sample. The sequencing input was peripheral blood. These receptors were taken from a man in his fifties or sixties with acute or convalescent COVID-19.

On this clone itself: Germline and junction disagree at one end, which may indicate a read error. The CDR3 reads CASSEKAVGADF. The CDR3 region has the DNA TGTGCCAGCAGTGAAAAGGCGGTGGGGGCCGATTTT. The J gene is TRBJ1-1, the V gene TRBV2, with a possible D match to TRBD1 (6 bases). The germline gives CDR1 SNHLY, CDR2 FYNNEI. The CDR3 extends over 12 amino acids.

The CDR3: CASSFGGALFMSTGELFF. CDR3 nucleotides: TGTGCCAGCAGCTTCGGGGGGGCGCTATTTATGTCCACCGGGGAGCTGTTTTTT. The genes are TRBV5-4 and TRBJ2-2, with 8 bases matching TRBD2. CDR3 length: 18 amino acids. CDR1 is SGHNT, CDR2 YYREEE, per germline (reference sequence). The J segment lost 4 bases and the V segment lost 2 bases, leaving 13 bases of the junction unmatched.

This chain uses TRBV7-2 with TRBJ2-7, with 9 positions matching TRBD2. The germline CDR1 and CDR2 sequences are SGHTA and FQGNSA. Germline trimming cut 1 base from V and 2 bases from J; bases unmatched to any gene: 6. The CDR3 runs 16 residues. Written as DNA, the CDR3 is TGTGCCAGCAGCTTAGACTGGGTAGCGGGGGCCTACGAGCAGTACTTC. It is translated as CASSLDWVAGAYEQYF.

The V and J genes are TRBV30 and TRBJ1-4, with D hard to call. V gave up 8 bases and J gave up 5 bases, with 12 bases separating them. There are 12 residues in the CDR3. Germline V gene lookup returns CDR1 GTSNPN and CDR2 SVGIG (reference sequence). The CDR3 sequence: CAQRVLNEKLFF. CDR3 nucleotide sequence: TGTGCCCAGAGGGTGTTAAATGAAAAACTGTTTTTT.

The rearrangement uses TRBV19 and TRBJ2-1; TRBD2 matches 11 bases. The length of the CDR3 is 16 residues. Germline V CDR1 and CDR2: LNHDA, SQIVND (reference sequence). Trimming cost V 5 bases and J 8 bases; bases outside gene matches: 11. CDR3 bases: TGTGCCAGTAGTCTCACTAGCGGGGGTATTTGGGATGAGCAGTTCTTC. Protein product: CASSLTSGGIWDEQFF. Complete variable domain (other parts from reference TRBV19 and TRBJ2-1): DGGITQSPKYLFRKEGQNVTLSCEQNLNHDAMYWYRQDPGQGLRLIYYSQIVNDFQKGDIAEGYSVSREKKESFPLTVTSAQKNPTAFYLCASSLTSGGIWDEQFFGPGTRLTVL.

This chain joins TRBV12-3 or TRBV12-4 and TRBJ1-1; D is possibly TRBD1 (6 bases). The CDR3 extends over 13 amino acids. With 11 bases removed from V and 7 bases from J, the gap between germline ends came to 20 bases. The CDR3 coding sequence is TGTGCCGGCCGATACAGGGAATCGGGTGAAGCTTTCTTT. It translates to CAGRYRESGEAFF.

This clone came up once. The CDR3 region is CASSLMASGDASTDTQYF. The CDR3 bases are TGTGCCAGCAGCTTAATGGCTAGCGGGGACGCTAGCACAGATACGCAGTATTTT. The V gene is TRBV7-8, the J gene TRBJ2-3, with 9 nucleotides matching TRBD2. CDR1 SGHVS and CDR2 FQNEAQ come from the germline V gene. The CDR3 is made up of 18 amino acids. Unmatched junction bases numbered 9, after V lost 2 bases and J lost 0 bases. The complete variable domain, with remaining parts taken from reference TRBV7-8 and TRBJ2-3, reads GAGVSQSPRYKVAKRGQDVALRCDPISGHVSLFWYQQALGQGPEFLTYFQNEAQLDKSGLPSDRFFAERPEGSVSTLKIQRTQQEDSAVYLCASSLMASGDASTDTQYFGPGTRLTVL.

The chain is built from TRBV12-5 and TRBJ2-7; TRBD1 matches at 7 bases. The CDR3 covers 13 residues. Germline values: CDR1 LGHNT, CDR2 FRNRAP. Trimming removed 5 bases from V and 2 bases from J; junction bases left unmatched: 3. The CDR3 region is CASGQGDAYEQYF. CDR3 in DNA: TGTGCTAGTGGTCAGGGGGATGCCTACGAGCAGTACTTC.

This chain uses TRBV7-2 with TRBJ1-6; 7 nucleotides match TRBD1. Germline V gene sequence: CDR1 SGHTA, CDR2 FQGNSA. This CDR3 is built from 14 residues. The V and J ends lost 6 bases and 8 bases, in that order; junction bases with no gene match: 7. The chain's CDR3 is CASSSQGWYSPLHF. The CDR3 bases are TGTGCCAGCAGTTCACAGGGGTGGTATTCACCCCTCCACTTT. Drawing the rest from reference TRBV7-2 and TRBJ1-6, the complete variable domain is GAGVSQSPSNKVTEKGKDVELRCDPISGHTALYWYRQSLGQGLEFLIYFQGNSAPDKSGLPSDRFSAERTGGSVSTLTIQRTQQEDSAVYLCASSSQGWYSPLHFGNGTRLTVT.

The sample holds one count of this clone. The genes are TRBV12-3 or TRBV12-4 and TRBJ2-3; D unclear. Trimming took off 1 base at V and 6 bases at J, with 8 bases between the two ends. This CDR3 spans 13 amino acids. CDR3 nucleotides: TGTGCCAGCAGTTTAGGCGCACGCGATACGCAGTATTTT. This encodes CASSLGARDTQYF.

The CDR3 reads CASSSGLVYEQYF. The DNA of the CDR3 is TGTGCCAGCAGTTCGGGACTCGTCTACGAGCAGTACTTC. The chain couples TRBV6-5 to TRBJ2-7, with D possibly TRBD2 on 6 matching bases. Germline CDR1 reads MNHEY; CDR2 reads SVGAGI. The CDR3 totals 13 residues. The V end lost 4 bases, the J end lost 3 bases, and 10 bases lay between the germline ends.

The chain recombines TRBV4-3 with TRBJ1-3, with D perhaps matching TRBD1 (6 bases). The CDR3 is 15 amino acids. Looked up from germline, CDR1 is LGHNA and CDR2 is YSLEER. Trimming pared 0 bases from V and 4 bases from J, leaving 10 bases between. In DNA form, the CDR3 reads TGCGCCAGCAGCCAAGATACAGGGACGGGAAACACCATATATTTT. It specifies CASSQDTGTGNTIYF.

V gene TRBV6-2 or TRBV6-3 combines with J gene TRBJ1-2; 8 bases align to TRBD1. The CDR3 runs 15 residues. The ends lost 6 bases at V and 7 bases at J; junction bases unmatched: 13. Germline CDR1 MNHEY, CDR2 SVGEGT. The CDR3 region is CASSRGLLAMGGYTF. CDR3 nucleotide sequence: TGTGCCAGCAGCAGGGGGCTATTGGCCATGGGTGGCTACACCTTC.

The genes are TRBV2 and TRBJ1-6, with 7 bases lining up with TRBD1. There are 15 residues in the CDR3. Germline V gene sequence: CDR1 SNHLY, CDR2 FYNNEI. With V trimmed by 7 bases and J by 1 base, 4 bases remained unmatched. The CDR3 protein is CASITGVSYNSPLHF. CDR3 bases: TGTGCCAGCATAACAGGGGTATCCTATAATTCACCCCTCCACTTT.

V and J are TRBV3-1 (or the pseudogene TRBV3-2) and TRBJ1-2; weak D call: TRBD1 (5 bases). Germline CDR1 is LGHDT and CDR2 is YNNKEL (reference sequence). V was trimmed by 0 bases and J by 4 bases, leaving 9 bases between them. CDR3 size: 14 residues. CDR3 sequence (DNA): TGTGCCAGCAGCCAAGATGGACAAACCTATGGCTACACCTTC. It translates to CASSQDGQTYGYTF.

This clone was picked up one time. This chain links TRBV18 with TRBJ2-1; 9 positions agree with TRBD1. Per germline, CDR1 KGHSH and CDR2 LQKENI. Trimming cost V 0 bases and J 4 bases; bases outside gene matches: 7. This CDR3 region has 17 residues. Here the CDR3 reads CASSPPRTGESYNEQFF. CDR3 bases: TGTGCCAGCTCACCACCGAGGACAGGGGAAAGTTACAATGAGCAGTTCTTC.

Here the CDR3 DNA reads TGTGCCAGCAGTCCCGAACCAGGGTTGTCCTACGAGCAGTACTTC. As protein: CASSPEPGLSYEQYF. This chain links TRBV2 with TRBJ2-7; D may be TRBD1 (5 bases). Germline V gene lookup returns CDR1 SNHLY and CDR2 FYNNEI. Trimming removed 5 bases from V and 1 base from J, with 15 bases in between. The CDR3 sequence is 15 residues long.

V usage is TRBV2 and J usage is TRBJ2-5, with TRBD2 as a possible D gene (5 bases). Germline V gene sequence: CDR1 SNHLY, CDR2 FYNNEI. The CDR3 loop spans 14 amino acids. Trimming stripped 1 base from V and 3 bases from J, with 9 bases between. The CDR3 loop is CASSEDLLEETQYF. Here the CDR3 DNA reads TGTGCCAGCAGTGAAGATTTACTAGAAGAGACCCAGTACTTC.

This clone was observed a single time. The chain employs TRBV6-5 and TRBJ1-2, with 8 nucleotides matching TRBD1. CDR3 size: 13 residues. With V trimmed by 2 bases and J by 6 bases, 2 bases remained unmatched. Germline V gives CDR1 MNHEY, CDR2 SVGAGI. CDR3 protein: CASSYQGADGYTF. CDR3 nucleotides: TGTGCCAGCAGTTACCAGGGGGCGGATGGCTACACCTTC.

The gene calls are TRBV6-2 or TRBV6-3 and TRBJ2-3; TRBD2 agrees at 9 bases. The V and J ends lost 2 bases and 4 bases, in that order; junction bases with no gene match: 4. The CDR3 loop spans 15 amino acids. CDR1 is MNHEY and CDR2 is SVGEGT in the germline V gene. DNA for the CDR3: TGTGCCAGCAGTTACGGCGGGGGGGCCTCAGATACGCAGTATTTT. Translation gives CASSYGGGASDTQYF.

V is TRBV7-3 and J is TRBJ2-5; 8 nucleotides line up with TRBD1. Germline CDR1 SGHTA, CDR2 FQGTGA. There are 15 residues in the CDR3. With 4 bases clipped from V and 4 bases from J, the junction kept 8 bases outside the gene matches. The DNA of the CDR3 is TGTGCCAGCAGCTCAGGGGGCGCTATTTTAGAGACCCAGTACTTC. Translation: CASSSGGAILETQYF.

The chain combines TRBV29-1 with TRBJ1-1; possible D gene TRBD1, 5 bases. Germline-derived CDR1 and CDR2 are SQVTM and ANQGSEA. The length of the CDR3 is 12 residues. V was shortened by 6 bases and J by 1 base, with 9 bases between the two germline ends. The CDR3 region has the DNA TGCAGCGTGAAAACAGGGAACACTGAAGCTTTCTTT. Its translation is CSVKTGNTEAFF.

The chain carries TRBV2 and TRBJ2-5; 8 bases map to TRBD2. There are 15 residues in the CDR3. The junction had 4 bases not matched to a gene; V was cut back by 2 bases and J by 2 bases. Germline V gives CDR1 SNHLY, CDR2 FYNNEI. This CDR3 reads CASSEKTSEQETQYF. The CDR3 region has the DNA TGTGCCAGCAGTGAAAAGACTAGCGAACAAGAGACCCAGTACTTC.

The chain employs TRBV11-2 and TRBJ2-1; the D gene is possibly TRBD1 (5 bases). Germline CDR1 reads SGHAT; CDR2 reads FQNNGV. There are 12 residues in the CDR3. V was pared by 2 bases and J by 10 bases, with 9 bases between. In DNA, the CDR3 is TGTGCCAGCAGCTTACAAAGGGGCGAGCAGTTCTTC. Amino acid sequence: CASSLQRGEQFF. Using reference TRBV11-2 and TRBJ2-1 for the parts outside the CDR3, the full variable domain is EAGVAQSPRYKIIEKRQSVAFWCNPISGHATLYWYQQILGQGPKLLIQFQNNGVVDDSQLPKDRFSAERLKGVDSTLKIQPAKLEDSAVYLCASSLQRGEQFFGPGTRLTVL.

The CDR3 nucleotides are TGCGCCAGCAGCAGAGGGACTAGCGGGGGGGCCAATACAGATACGCAGTATTTT. Its translation is CASSRGTSGGANTDTQYF. The chain couples TRBV5-1 to TRBJ2-3, with 16 bases matching TRBD2. Germline CDR1 and CDR2: SGHRS and YFSETQ. The CDR3 runs 18 residues. Losses at the gene ends were 4 bases for V and 3 bases for J; bases not matched to a gene: 8.

The J gene is TRBJ1-5, the V gene TRBV7-9, with 8 bases aligning to TRBD1. Germline CDR1 SEHNR, CDR2 FQNEAQ (reference sequence). With V trimmed by 5 bases and J by 1 base, 7 bases remained unmatched. This CDR3 spans 16 amino acids. The CDR3 region is CASSPWTGSSNQPQHF. The CDR3 DNA sequence: TGTGCCAGCAGCCCCTGGACAGGGTCCAGCAATCAGCCCCAGCATTTT.